The 21 T cell receptor beta chains listed next were all sequenced from one sample in a study of blood T cells in healthy people across ages. A sample-barcoded 5' primer and a J-beta primer mix were used in a second PCR of roughly 6 to 11 cycles. Via MiXCR, TCRdb re-called the 5' RACE reads, giving one row per CDR3 protein. The table has 1.5 million to 2 million distinct CDR3 sequences, roughly 49% seen once. Sequenced sample: blood. Every receptor here comes from a woman aged 40-49 years in good health.

The chain joins TRBV7-2 to TRBJ2-1; 11 bases match TRBD2. Per the germline V gene, CDR1 is SGHTA and CDR2 is FQGNSA. Losses at the gene ends were 2 bases for V and 5 bases for J; bases not matched to a gene: 17. The CDR3 covers 20 residues. CDR3 bases: TGTGCCAGCAGCTTAAGGGCCCTTCTTGTAGCGGGGGGGAGGGACAATGAGCAGTTCTTC. This sequence encodes CASSLRALLVAGGRDNEQFF. Together with reference TRBV7-2 and TRBJ2-1, the CDR3 gives the full variable domain: GAGVSQSPSNKVTEKGKDVELRCDPISGHTALYWYRQSLGQGLEFLIYFQGNSAPDKSGLPSDRFSAERTGGSVSTLTIQRTQQEDSAVYLCASSLRALLVAGGRDNEQFFGPGTRLTVL.

This clonotype was seen just once. The J gene is TRBJ2-3, the V gene TRBV6-6; D is possibly TRBD1 (5 bases). The CDR3 runs to 12 residues. Germline CDR1 and CDR2: MNHNY and SVGAGI (reference sequence). The V and J ends lost 6 bases and 9 bases respectively, with 13 bases between them. CDR3: CASRATGITQYF. Written as DNA, the CDR3 is TGTGCCAGCAGGGCTACAGGAATAACGCAGTATTTT.

The chain is built from TRBV7-2 and TRBJ1-5; 9 bases are shared with TRBD1. The V gene end was trimmed by 5 bases and the J gene end by 5 bases; junction bases not matched to a gene: 4. Germline loops: CDR1 SGHTA, CDR2 FQGNSA. The CDR3 loop spans 14 amino acids. As DNA, the CDR3 is TGTGCCAGCAGCCGTAGACAGGGGGATCAGCCCCAGCATTTT. Translating it yields CASSRRQGDQPQHF.

This rearrangement joins TRBV4-2 to TRBJ2-7, with 7 bases fitting TRBD2. V lost 1 base to trimming and J lost 0 bases; unmatched junction nucleotides: 3. The CDR3 loop spans 15 amino acids. CDR1 and CDR2 from the germline V gene are LGHNA and YNFKEQ. For the CDR3, the DNA is TGTGCCAGCAGCCAAGTCCGGGACTACTCCTACGAGCAGTACTTC. Translation: CASSQVRDYSYEQYF.

This chain joins TRBV10-3 and TRBJ2-3; the D gene is possibly TRBD1 (6 bases). Trimming pared 7 bases from V and 5 bases from J, leaving 10 bases between. Germline V gene data show CDR1 as ENHRY and CDR2 as SYGVKD. The CDR3 is 12 amino acids. The CDR3 bases are TGTGCCATCACAGGGGCGGGAGATACGCAGTATTTT. Its protein product is CAITGAGDTQYF.

This clonotype appeared a few times. The CDR3 loop is CASTWTSNPYSSYNEQFF. The CDR3 DNA reads as TGTGCCAGCACTTGGACTAGCAACCCCTATAGCTCCTACAATGAGCAGTTCTTC. The chain links TRBV2 to TRBJ2-1, with 8 bases fitting TRBD2. CDR1 SNHLY and CDR2 FYNNEI come from the germline V gene. CDR3 length: 18 amino acids. V trimming: 7 bases; J trimming: 0 bases; junction bases outside the gene matches: 14.

This clonotype came up a few times. The J gene is TRBJ2-1, the V gene TRBV4-3, with 7 bases that match TRBD2. V trimming: 6 bases; J trimming: 9 bases; junction bases outside the gene matches: 26. Per germline, CDR1 LGHNA and CDR2 YSLEER. The CDR3 is 19 amino acids. The CDR3 DNA reads as TGCGCCAGCAGTACCAAGATTGCAGTTAGGGCTAGCGGAGGGTCTGAGCAGTTCTTC. Translated, it gives CASSTKIAVRASGGSEQFF.

The rearrangement uses TRBV7-2 and TRBJ2-1, with a weak D call TRBD2 (6 bases). The V end was cut by 5 bases, the J end by 3 bases, with 11 bases between. This CDR3 spans 14 amino acids. CDR1 and CDR2 (germline): SGHTA, FQGNSA. The CDR3 region is CASSVGTRYNEQFF. CDR3 coding DNA: TGTGCCAGCAGCGTCGGGACTCGCTACAATGAGCAGTTCTTC.

This clonotype was seen more than once but under ten times. V usage is TRBV27 and J usage is TRBJ2-3; a possible D gene is TRBD1 (5 bases). This CDR3 comprises 16 residues. Germline V CDR1 and CDR2: MNHEY, SMNVEV (reference sequence). V lost 5 bases and J lost 4, with 19 bases in between. CDR3: CASSPPTIWGPDTQYF. The CDR3 bases are TGTGCCAGCAGTCCCCCGACAATCTGGGGCCCAGATACGCAGTATTTT.

Comment on this clonotype: The germline gene is not matched at one end of the junction; a read error may be the cause. The gene calls are TRBV11-3 and TRBJ1-6, with TRBD1 as a possible D gene (5 bases). CDR1 and CDR2 (germline): SGHNT, YENEEA. The CDR3 spans 14 residues. CDR3 sequence reads: CASSLAGGSSPPHF. CDR3 DNA sequence: TGTGCCAGCAGCTTAGCCGGGGGATCGTCACCCCCCCACTTT.

V is TRBV25-1 and J is TRBJ1-2, with TRBD1 identical over 11 bases. CDR1 is MGHDK, CDR2 SYGVNS, per germline. V lost 5 bases and J lost 4; bases outside the gene matches: 12. This CDR3 spans 17 amino acids. CDR3 region: CASSYITGTGGRYGYTF. The CDR3 region has the DNA TGTGCCAGCAGTTATATTACTGGGACAGGGGGTCGCTATGGCTACACCTTC.

This clonotype appeared a few times. The V gene is TRBV4-3, the J gene TRBJ1-4; D gene uncertain. CDR1 LGHNA and CDR2 YSLEER come from the germline V gene. The CDR3 covers 15 residues. Trimming shortened V by 6 bases and J by 4 bases, and 15 bases separated the two germline ends. The CDR3 nucleotides are TGCGCCAGCAGATCAGCTTCAGGATATAATGAAAAACTGTTTTTT. Protein: CASRSASGYNEKLFF.

In its sample, this clonotype was seen many times. The CDR3 coding sequence is TGTGCCAGCAGTGAGTCCGCAGCAGGGCCGCAAGAGACCCAGTACTTC. It is translated as CASSESAAGPQETQYF. V gene TRBV2 combines with J gene TRBJ2-5; perhaps TRBD1 as D (5 bases). V was pared by 3 bases and J by 2 bases, with 16 bases between. Germline values: CDR1 SNHLY, CDR2 FYNNEI. This CDR3 spans 16 amino acids.

The V call is TRBV29-1, the J call TRBJ2-3; 9 bases map to TRBD2. The trim removed 4 bases at V and 1 base at J, leaving 6 bases unmatched. CDR1 is SQVTM, CDR2 ANQGSEA, per germline. The CDR3 loop spans 15 amino acids. The CDR3, as DNA: TGCAGCGTTGGGACCCAGCGGGGGGGCACAGATACGCAGTATTTT. Its translation is CSVGTQRGGTDTQYF.

V gene TRBV9 combines with J gene TRBJ1-2, with 7 bases identical to TRBD1. The V gene end was trimmed by 3 bases and the J gene end by 7 bases; junction bases not matched to a gene: 9. This CDR3 contains 14 residues. Germline lookup yields CDR1 SGDLS and CDR2 YYNGEE. The CDR3 region has the DNA TGTGCCAGCAGCGGAACCAGGGGGAGTGGTGGCTACACCTTC. Translation: CASSGTRGSGGYTF.

A few counts support this clonotype. This chain joins TRBV20-1 and TRBJ2-3; 12 positions agree with TRBD2. This CDR3 has 14 residues. V gave up 4 bases and J gave up 3 bases; unmatched junction bases: 2. Germline V gene sequence: CDR1 DFQATT, CDR2 SNEGSKA (reference sequence). The CDR3 DNA reads as TGCAGTGCTACTGGACTAGCGGGGACAGATACGCAGTATTTT. Translated, it gives CSATGLAGTDTQYF.

This clonotype was observed a handful of times. This chain connects TRBV5-6 to TRBJ2-6, with a tentative D call TRBD1 (6 bases). Trimming stripped 4 bases from V and 4 bases from J, with 12 bases between. The CDR3 loop spans 15 amino acids. Germline V gene sequence: CDR1 SGHDT, CDR2 YYEEEE. CDR3: CASSVQGDGANVLTF. As DNA, the CDR3 is TGTGCCAGCAGCGTACAGGGTGACGGGGCCAACGTCCTGACTTTC.

The V call is TRBV7-2, the J call TRBJ1-2; weak D call: TRBD1 (6 bases). The CDR3 is made up of 16 amino acids. V lost 7 bases to trimming and J lost 2 bases, with 20 bases between them. Germline V CDR1 and CDR2: SGHTA, FQGNSA. CDR3 sequence: CASIKGGGRVNYGYTF. The CDR3 DNA reads TGTGCCAGCATTAAAGGGGGGGGTAGAGTAAACTATGGCTACACCTTC.

The J gene is TRBJ2-5, the V gene TRBV11-2, with D perhaps matching TRBD1 or TRBD2 (5 bases each). The J call may be wrong; the DNA end is better matched by TRBJ2-7. The CDR3 length is 16 residues. CDR1 is SGHAT and CDR2 is FQNNGV in the germline V gene. The CDR3 here is CASSLDLGTGSYEQYF. CDR3 nucleotides: TGTGCCAGCAGCTTAGACCTCGGGACCGGTTCCTACGAGCAGTACTTC.

The genes are TRBV28 and TRBJ2-5; D is possibly TRBD1 (5 bases). Trimming cost V 4 bases and J 3 bases, with 15 bases left between them. The length of the CDR3 is 15 residues. The germline CDR1 and CDR2 sequences are MDHEN and SYDVKM. In nucleotides, the CDR3 is TGTGCCAGCAGTTCCCTCCAGGGATCAGAAGAGACCCAGTACTTC. This encodes CASSSLQGSEETQYF. Based on the CDR3 plus reference TRBV28 and TRBJ2-5, the full variable domain is DVKVTQSSRYLVKRTGEKVFLECVQDMDHENMFWYRQDPGLGLRLIYFSYDVKMKEKGDIPEGYSVSREKKERFSLILESASTNQTSMYLCASSSLQGSEETQYFGPGTRLLVL.

In its sample, this clonotype was seen a few times. The chain joins TRBV7-2 to TRBJ2-4; perhaps D is TRBD1 or TRBD2 (5 bases each). The CDR3 consists of 15 residues. The germline V gene has CDR1 SGHTA and CDR2 FQGNSA. V was pared by 3 bases and J by 6 bases, with 15 bases between. The chain's CDR3 is CASSFKRPTGNIQYF. In DNA form, the CDR3 reads TGTGCCAGCAGCTTTAAGCGGCCCACAGGAAACATTCAGTACTTC.